Sequencing of this T cell receptor beta chain was carried out in a study of PD-1 blockade in mismatch repair-deficient tumors. The CDR3 spans 15 residues. Germline V lookup: CDR1 SGHAT, CDR2 FQNNGV. Trimming removed 5 bases from V and 5 bases from J, with 18 bases in between. The protocol was immunoSEQ multiplex PCR, while the TCRdb copy is restricted to in-frame clones and leaves out a portion. The sample records roughly 120,000 clones, 65% to 80% being singletons. PCR or immunohistochemistry showed mismatch repair deficiency in every enrolled patient. The sequences come from peripheral blood, collected more than 58 weeks after starting pembrolizumab. The genes are TRBV11-2 and TRBJ2-5; possibly TRBD1 for D (5 bases). The receptor was derived from an adult with mismatch repair-deficient cancer. The CDR3 sequence: CASSAPAEPGETQYF. Here the CDR3 DNA reads TGTGCCAGCAGCGCCCCGGCCGAACCAGGGGAGACCCAGTACTTC.